Listed below are T cell receptor beta chains from one sample, sequenced in a study of blood T cell repertoires in COVID-19. This table comes from immunoSEQ multiplex PCR, and its TCRdb copy is limited to in-frame clones, with some not included. The sample has fewer than 300,000 clones; around 81% are singletons. The sample consisted of peripheral blood. The receptors derive from a person between 65 and 79 years old with COVID-19, enrolled during active disease. Each CDR3 is given with its conserved first and last residue. The D gene is left open where the match is weak. The size of a clone is reported for some rows only, either as once, few or many, or as a class for expanded clones.

V gene	J gene	clone size	CDR3 length	D gene	CDR3 protein	CDR3 DNA
TRBV13	TRBJ1-1	.	15	.	CASSFLDNKWTEAFF	TGTGCCAGCAGCTTCTTGGACAACAAATGGACTGAAGCTTTCTTT
TRBV18	TRBJ2-5	.	15	.	CASSPLARFQETQYF	TGTGCCAGCTCACCATTGGCCAGGTTCCAAGAGACCCAGTACTTC
TRBV7-9	TRBJ2-7	.	16	TRBD2	CASSYPLAGDSYEQYF	TGTGCCAGCAGCTACCCTCTAGCGGGCGATTCCTACGAGCAGTACTTC
TRBV6-2/TRBV6-3	TRBJ1-2	.	15	TRBD1	CASSTPGQGANGYTF	TGTGCCAGCAGTACCCCGGGACAGGGGGCGAATGGCTACACCTTC
TRBV7-2	TRBJ2-2	once	16	TRBD2	CASSLGTSGKGGELFF	TGTGCCAGCAGCTTAGGGACTAGCGGGAAGGGAGGGGAGCTGTTTTTT
TRBV28	TRBJ1-2	.	13	.	CASSLGHHYGYTF	TGTGCCAGCAGTTTAGGACACCACTATGGCTACACCTTC
TRBV24-1	TRBJ1-2	.	16	.	CATSDLLQGQGRSYTF	TGTGCCACCAGTGATTTGTTGCAGGGGCAGGGTAGGAGCTACACCTTC
TRBV24-1	TRBJ2-5	.	13	TRBD1	CATSDLPKTGLYF	TGTGCCACCAGTGATCTACCGAAGACAGGGTTATACTTC
TRBV7-2	TRBJ2-3	.	13	.	CASSSTPTGAQYF	TGTGCCAGCAGCTCTACACCTACCGGAGCGCAGTATTTT
TRBV9	TRBJ2-7	.	15	.	CASSVDGRSSYEQYF	TGTGCCAGCAGCGTAGATGGGAGGAGCTCCTACGAGCAGTACTTC
TRBV9	TRBJ1-4	.	15	.	CASSVELRRGEKLFF	TGTGCCAGCAGCGTAGAGCTACGGCGAGGTGAAAAACTGTTTTTT
TRBV7-2	TRBJ1-2	.	15	TRBD1	CASSAHRGKLGGYTF	TGTGCCAGCAGCGCGCACAGGGGGAAGTTGGGGGGCTACACCTTC
TRBV18	TRBJ2-1	once	17	TRBD1	CASSPPSRGQKDNEQFF	TGTGCCAGCTCACCACCGTCGAGGGGGCAGAAGGACAATGAGCAGTTCTTC
TRBV15	TRBJ1-5	.	17	TRBD1	CATSRDGTGRANQPQHF	TGTGCCACCAGCAGAGATGGGACAGGTAGGGCTAATCAGCCCCAGCATTTT
TRBV28	TRBJ1-1	.	15	TRBD1	CASTPGTVLSTEAFF	TGTGCCAGCACCCCCGGGACAGTGTTGAGCACTGAAGCTTTCTTT
TRBV7-3	TRBJ2-3	.	15	.	CASSFPGGGADTQYF	TGTGCCAGCAGCTTCCCCGGGGGTGGCGCAGATACGCAGTATTTT
TRBV18	TRBJ2-3	.	14	.	CASSPLGHLDTQYF	TGTGCCAGCTCACCACTTGGGCACCTAGATACGCAGTATTTT
TRBV23-1	TRBJ2-6	.	18	TRBD2	CASSQALAGLSGANVLTF	TGCGCCAGCAGTCAAGCATTAGCGGGACTCTCTGGGGCCAACGTCCTGACTTTC
TRBV5-4	TRBJ2-7	.	15	TRBD2	CASSRIAGGDYEQYF	TGTGCCAGCAGCCGGATAGCGGGGGGCGACTACGAGCAGTACTTC
TRBV28	TRBJ1-1	.	14	.	CASRAGHLNTEAFF	TGTGCCAGCAGGGCTGGACACTTGAACACTGAAGCTTTCTTT
TRBV7-9	TRBJ1-4	.	17	.	CASSGSPGAATNEKLFF	TGTGCCAGCAGCGGCTCACCAGGGGCTGCAACTAATGAAAAACTGTTTTTT
TRBV7-9	TRBJ2-5	.	15	TRBD1	CASSLWTGGLETQYF	TGTGCCAGCAGCTTATGGACAGGGGGCTTGGAGACCCAGTACTTC
TRBV28	TRBJ2-5	.	17	TRBD1	CASSLPPRWDRMETQYF	TGTGCCAGCAGTTTGCCCCCGAGGTGGGACAGGATGGAGACCCAGTACTTC
TRBV11-3	TRBJ2-1	.	15	.	CASSLDSGGWNEQFF	TGTGCCAGCAGCTTAGATTCTGGAGGGTGGAATGAGCAGTTCTTC
TRBV3-1/TRBV3-2	TRBJ2-3	.	13	.	CASSQATLDTQYF	TGTGCCAGCAGCCAAGCTACGTTAGATACGCAGTATTTT
TRBV5-1	TRBJ2-2	.	13	TRBD2	CASSSGRSGELFF	TGCGCCAGCAGTAGCGGGAGGTCCGGGGAGCTGTTTTTT
TRBV4-2	TRBJ2-7	few	14	.	CASSQDSLVGEQYF	TGTGCCAGCAGCCAAGATTCACTAGTAGGGGAGCAGTACTTC
TRBV7-2	TRBJ2-7	.	15	.	CASSFIGGEDYEQYF	TGTGCCAGCAGCTTTATCGGCGGGGAAGACTACGAGCAGTACTTC
TRBV11-2	TRBJ2-7	.	16	TRBD1	CASSAPVTGWSYEQYF	TGTGCCAGCAGCGCCCCGGTGACAGGGTGGTCCTACGAGCAGTACTTC
TRBV24-1	TRBJ2-7	.	14	TRBD1	CAPPKDREGSEQYF	TGTGCCCCCCCCAAAGACAGGGAAGGTTCCGAGCAGTACTTC
TRBV2	TRBJ1-5	.	15	.	CASSPGGAYNQPQHF	TGTGCCAGCTCTCCCGGGGGGGCATACAATCAGCCCCAGCATTTT
TRBV9	TRBJ2-2	.	16	TRBD1	CASSGPGQGVVGELFF	TGTGCCAGCAGCGGACCGGGACAGGGGGTTGTCGGGGAGCTGTTTTTT
TRBV7-9	TRBJ1-3	.	16	.	CASSSLSSRSGNTIYF	TGTGCCAGCAGCTCCCTTAGTAGTCGGTCTGGAAACACCATATATTTT
TRBV6-5	TRBJ1-6	.	13	TRBD1	CASRGDRFSPLHF	TGTGCCAGCAGAGGGGACAGGTTTTCACCCCTCCACTTT
TRBV2	TRBJ2-1	.	13	TRBD2	CASRLAGGNEQFF	TGTGCCAGCAGGCTAGCGGGGGGTAATGAGCAGTTCTTC
TRBV5-1	TRBJ2-5	.	14	TRBD2	CASSLPSGEETQYF	TGCGCCAGCAGCTTGCCTAGCGGGGAAGAGACCCAGTACTTC
TRBV5-1	TRBJ2-1	.	14	TRBD2	CASSFQREYNEQFF	TGCGCCAGCAGCTTCCAGCGGGAGTACAATGAGCAGTTCTTC
TRBV21-1	TRBJ1-2	.	13	.	CASRPRYPDNYTF	TGTGCCAGCAGACCTCGGTATCCCGATAACTACACCTTC
TRBV29-1	TRBJ2-3	.	16	.	CSVDSQGRGAADTQYF	TGCAGCGTTGATTCTCAGGGCAGGGGAGCGGCAGATACGCAGTATTTT
TRBV9	TRBJ2-5	once	13	.	CASSDLALQTQYF	TGTGCCAGCAGCGACCTAGCTCTCCAGACCCAGTACTTC
TRBV7-8	TRBJ2-5	.	16	TRBD2	CASSFTSVNVQETQYF	TGTGCCAGCAGCTTTACTAGCGTAAACGTACAAGAGACCCAGTACTTC
TRBV4-1	TRBJ1-1	.	14	.	CASSQARSNTEAFF	TGCGCCAGCAGCCAAGCCCGGTCCAACACTGAAGCTTTCTTT
TRBV6-6	TRBJ2-7	.	15	.	CASSYFGAGAYEQYF	TGTGCCAGCAGTTACTTTGGGGCAGGAGCCTACGAGCAGTACTTC
TRBV28	TRBJ1-4	.	19	.	CASSPGRSGGFGRYEKLFF	TGTGCCAGCAGTCCCGGACGCTCGGGGGGCTTCGGTCGTTATGAAAAACTGTTTTTT
TRBV7-2	TRBJ2-7	.	13	.	CASRQTSAYEQYF	TGTGCCAGCCGACAGACGTCTGCCTACGAGCAGTACTTC
TRBV15	TRBJ1-2	.	14	.	CATSRGNTGSGYTF	TGTGCCACCAGCAGGGGCAATACAGGATCTGGCTACACCTTC
TRBV12-3/TRBV12-4	TRBJ2-4	.	13	.	CASSLSVKNIQYF	TGTGCCAGCAGTTTATCCGTGAAAAACATTCAGTACTTC
TRBV19	TRBJ1-4	few	15	TRBD1	CASTRGIWTNEKLFF	TGTGCCAGTACCAGGGGGATCTGGACTAATGAAAAACTGTTTTTT
TRBV29-1	TRBJ2-7	.	13	TRBD1	CSVADRGLGEQYF	TGCAGCGTCGCGGACAGGGGGCTGGGTGAGCAGTACTTC
TRBV25-1	TRBJ2-7	.	14	TRBD1	CASSGTGMIYEQYF	TGTGCCAGCAGTGGGACAGGGATGATCTACGAGCAGTACTTC
TRBV9	TRBJ2-2	.	16	TRBD1	CASSVRTGGGTGELFF	TGTGCCAGCAGCGTGCGGACAGGGGGCGGCACCGGGGAGCTGTTTTTT
TRBV19	TRBJ1-2	.	12	.	CASSSGLSGYTF	TGTGCCAGTAGTTCGGGATTAAGTGGCTACACCTTC
TRBV3-1/TRBV3-2	TRBJ2-3	.	17	TRBD2	CASSQRLAGGPKDTQYF	TGTGCCAGCAGCCAGAGACTAGCGGGAGGGCCGAAAGATACGCAGTATTTT
TRBV15	TRBJ2-4	.	14	.	CATSGTATKNIQYF	TGTGCCACCAGCGGAACAGCTACCAAAAACATTCAGTACTTC
TRBV27	TRBJ1-3	.	14	.	CASSSGNSGNTIYF	TGTGCCAGCAGTTCCGGGAACTCTGGAAACACCATATATTTT